This entry is about one T cell receptor (beta chain). The sample originates from a study of shared clonotypes between healthy human individuals. The germline V gene encodes CDR1 SEHNR and CDR2 FQNEAQ (reference sequence). This CDR3 has 15 residues. After removal of 3 bases from V and 2 bases from J, the junction contained 7 bases not matched to a gene. Sequenced by immunoSEQ multiplex PCR; TCRdb stores in-frame clones only, minus some. This sample has 450,000 or so clones, with approximately 77% found just once. Adult donors, all healthy and HIV-negative, had no recent acute infections or vaccinations.

The sequence was obtained from a woman in her forties in good health. Some clones in this sample may be carry-over from other donors' samples. Sequenced material: PBMCs. This rearrangement joins TRBV7-9 to TRBJ2-7; TRBD1 matches 7 bases. The chain's CDR3 is CASSFQGVRTYEQYF. The CDR3 nucleotides read TGTGCCAGCAGCTTCCAGGGGGTAAGGACCTACGAGCAGTACTTC.